This entry is about one T cell receptor beta chain. Its antigen remains unknown. This record belongs to a study of PD-1 blockade in classical Hodgkin lymphoma. The table came from immunoSEQ multiplex PCR; TCRdb's copy has only in-frame clones and leaves some out. The sample records about 46,000 clones, around three quarters being singletons. Overall study results and limits: Baseline TCR diversity was reportedly lower in newly diagnosed patients than in healthy donors. It was reported as lower still in relapsed/refractory patients. Sources of repertoire differences remain undefined, possibly disease activity or prior therapy.

Every patient experienced relapse after autologous stem cell transplantation, and brentuximab vedotin exposure varied. Classification of best responses gave complete response, partial response or progressive disease. Per germline, CDR1 SGHNT and CDR2 YENEEA. The V and J ends lost 5 bases and 2 bases, in that order; junction bases with no gene match: 5. This CDR3 region has 14 residues. The sequences come from peripheral blood mononuclear cells (PBMCs), collected before the second cycle of nivolumab. This TCR was recovered from a human donor with classical Hodgkin lymphoma. The chain is built from TRBV11-3 and TRBJ2-5, with 7 bases fitting TRBD1. CDR3: CASSHPTGQETQYF. The CDR3 region has the DNA TGTGCCAGCAGCCACCCGACAGGGCAAGAGACCCAGTACTTC.